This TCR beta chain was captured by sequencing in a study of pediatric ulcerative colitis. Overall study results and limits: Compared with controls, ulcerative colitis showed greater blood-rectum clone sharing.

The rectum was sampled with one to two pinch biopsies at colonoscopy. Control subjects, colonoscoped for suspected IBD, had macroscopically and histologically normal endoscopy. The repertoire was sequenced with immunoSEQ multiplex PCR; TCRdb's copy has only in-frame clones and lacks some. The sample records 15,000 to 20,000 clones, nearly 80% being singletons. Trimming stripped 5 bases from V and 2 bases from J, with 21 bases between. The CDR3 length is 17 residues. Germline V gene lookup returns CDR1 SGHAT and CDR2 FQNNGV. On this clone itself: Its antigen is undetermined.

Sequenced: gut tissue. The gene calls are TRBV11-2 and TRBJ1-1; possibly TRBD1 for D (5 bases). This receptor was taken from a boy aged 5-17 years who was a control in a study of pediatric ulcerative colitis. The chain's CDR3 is CASSRLRGRDGNTEAFF. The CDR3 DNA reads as TGTGCCAGCAGCCGGCTCCGCGGAAGGGACGGAAACACTGAAGCTTTCTTT.